These T cell receptor beta chains were read from a single sample in a study of blood T cells in healthy people across ages. MiXCR, applied by TCRdb to the 5' RACE reads, yields one record per CDR3 protein. The sample consists of some 760,000 distinct CDR3 sequences, just under 25% of them appearing once. These data were likewise used in another study, on T cells of mothers and their children.

The sequenced material came from blood. Receptors were obtained from a boy aged 5-17 years in good health. Each CDR3 is given with its conserved first and last residue. A D gene is named only where the DNA matches it firmly. Some rows have no size entry. The others give once, few or many, or a class for an expanded clone.

>.|TRBJ2-5|15|.|TRBV24-1
TGTGCCACCAGTGACCCTAGCGACGGATTGGAGACCCAGTACTTC
CATSDPSDGLETQYF
>.|TRBJ2-5|15|TRBD1|TRBV6-1
TGTGCCAGCAGTGAAGCGTCGACAGGGAAGGAGACCCAGTACTTC
CASSEASTGKETQYF
>few|TRBJ2-5|14|.|TRBV9
TGTGCCAGCAGCTTCAGGGGTTCTCAAGAGACCCAGTACTTC
CASSFRGSQETQYF
>.|TRBJ2-2|14|.|TRBV6-5
TGTGCCAGCAGTCAACCAGAGTCCGCCGGGGAGCTGTTTTTT
CASSQPESAGELFF
>.|TRBJ2-6|15|.|TRBV27
TGTGCCAGCAGTTTAAAGGGGTCTGGGGCCAACGTCCTGACTTTC
CASSLKGSGANVLTF
>few|TRBJ2-1|14|TRBD2|TRBV27
TGTGCCAGCAGTCCCGGGACTAGTATTAATGAGCAGTTCTTC
CASSPGTSINEQFF
>few|TRBJ1-6|15|TRBD1|TRBV27
TGTGCCAGCTCCCCCAGGGACAGGAGTAATTCACCCCTCCACTTT
CASSPRDRSNSPLHF
>.|TRBJ2-2|13|.|TRBV29-1
TGCAGCGTTGAACAGATGAACACCGGGGAGCTGTTTTTT
CSVEQMNTGELFF
>.|TRBJ2-1|14|.|TRBV20-1
TGCAGTGCTAGAGGGCGGGAAGACTACAATGAGCAGTTCTTC
CSARGREDYNEQFF
>.|TRBJ2-7|20|TRBD2|TRBV11-2
TGTGCCAGCAGCTTATTCTCTTCCGGGACTAGCGGGGGGGTTATATACGAGCAGTACTTC
CASSLFSSGTSGGVIYEQYF
>.|TRBJ2-3|15|TRBD2|TRBV20-1
TGCAGTGCTAGAGATGTAGCGGGACTGGGAGATACGCAGTATTTT
CSARDVAGLGDTQYF
>few|TRBJ2-5|17|.|TRBV9
TGTGCCAGCAGCGTAGCTGGGGTGGGCCCGGGCATGGAGACCCAGTACTTC
CASSVAGVGPGMETQYF
>few|TRBJ1-1|15|TRBD1|TRBV29-1
TGCAGCGTTCTTCTTCTCTACAGGGGAGACACTGAAGCTTTCTTT
CSVLLLYRGDTEAFF
>.|TRBJ2-2|19|TRBD2|TRBV24-1
TGTGCCACCAGTGACCGTGACTTTACTAGCGGGAGTTCCACCGGGGAGCTGTTTTTT
CATSDRDFTSGSSTGELFF
>few|TRBJ2-7|13|.|TRBV25-1
TGTGCCAGCAGTGAAATGGTCGAGAGCGAGCAGTACTTC
CASSEMVESEQYF
>few|TRBJ2-1|15|.|TRBV7-2
TGTGCCAGCAGCTTAGGGGGGCTAGCGGTTAATGAGCAGTTCTTC
CASSLGGLAVNEQFF
>many|TRBJ2-1|12|.|TRBV29-1
TGCAGCGTTGAAGATGAGGCTGGCGAGCAGTTCTTC
CSVEDEAGEQFF
>.|TRBJ1-3|17|.|TRBV6-5
TGTGCCAGCAGCCTTAACAGGGAGCCCTTCTCTGGAAACACCATATATTTT
CASSLNREPFSGNTIYF
>.|TRBJ2-3|19|TRBD2|TRBV7-3
TGTGCCAGCAGCGAATACCCAGCGAGAGCGGGAGGAAGCACAGATACGCAGTATTTT
CASSEYPARAGGSTDTQYF
>few|TRBJ1-1|15|.|TRBV11-2
TGTGCCAGCAGCCCTCCGGGACATATGAACACTGAAGCTTTCTTT
CASSPPGHMNTEAFF
>few|TRBJ2-5|11|.|TRBV10-3
TGTGCCGTAGGGGTGGGGGAGACCCAGTACTTC
CAVGVGETQYF
>many|TRBJ2-6|15|.|TRBV6-6
TGTGCCAGCCAGGGGATGGCCTCTGGGGCCAACGTCCTGACTTTC
CASQGMASGANVLTF
>few|TRBJ2-1|11|.|TRBV4-3
TGCGCCAGCAGCCTGGGGCGCCAGCAGTTCTTC
CASSLGRQQFF
>.|TRBJ2-3|12|.|TRBV28
TGTGCCAGCAGTCTCAGGACTTCGCCGCAGTATTTT
CASSLRTSPQYF
>.|TRBJ1-4|16|.|TRBV28
TGTGCCAGCAGTCCCCGGGGGGGAGTTATAGATGAAAAACTGTTTTTT
CASSPRGGVIDEKLFF